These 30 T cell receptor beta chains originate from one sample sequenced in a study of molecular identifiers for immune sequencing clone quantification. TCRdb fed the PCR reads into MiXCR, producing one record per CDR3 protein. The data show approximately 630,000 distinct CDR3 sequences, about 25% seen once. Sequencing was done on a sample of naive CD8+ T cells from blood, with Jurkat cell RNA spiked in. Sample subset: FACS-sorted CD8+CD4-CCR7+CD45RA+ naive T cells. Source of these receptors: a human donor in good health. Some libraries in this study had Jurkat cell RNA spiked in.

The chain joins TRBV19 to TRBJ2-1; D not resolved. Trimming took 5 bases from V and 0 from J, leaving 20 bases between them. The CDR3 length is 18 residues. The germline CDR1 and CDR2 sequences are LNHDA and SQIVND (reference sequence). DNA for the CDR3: TGTGCCAGTAGTCCCTTGCCCACAACCTTTAGCTCCTACAATGAGCAGTTCTTC. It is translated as CASSPLPTTFSSYNEQFF.

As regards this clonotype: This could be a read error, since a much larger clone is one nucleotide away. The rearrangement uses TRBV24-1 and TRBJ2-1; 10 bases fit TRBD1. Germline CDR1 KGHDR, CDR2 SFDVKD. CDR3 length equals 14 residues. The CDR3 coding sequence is TGTGCCACCATTGATAGGACAGGGGGCAATGAGCAGTTCTTC. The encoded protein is CATIDRTGGNEQFF.

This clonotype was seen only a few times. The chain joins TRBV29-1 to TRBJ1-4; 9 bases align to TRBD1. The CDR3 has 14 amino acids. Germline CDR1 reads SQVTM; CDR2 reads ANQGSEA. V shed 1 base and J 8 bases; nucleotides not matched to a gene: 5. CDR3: CSVEVTGGGEKLFF. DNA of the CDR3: TGCAGCGTTGAAGTGACAGGGGGGGGGGAAAAACTGTTTTTT.

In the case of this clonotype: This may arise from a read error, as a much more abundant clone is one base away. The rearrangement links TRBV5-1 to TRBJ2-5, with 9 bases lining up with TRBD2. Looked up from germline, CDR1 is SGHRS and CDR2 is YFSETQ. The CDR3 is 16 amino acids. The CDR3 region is CASSESGLALEEAQYF. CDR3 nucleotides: TGCGCCAGCAGCGAATCGGGACTAGCTCTAGAAGAGGCCCAGTACTTC. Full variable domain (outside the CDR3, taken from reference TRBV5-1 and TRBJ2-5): KAGVTQTPRYLIKTRGQQVTLSCSPISGHRSVSWYQQTPGQGLQFLFEYFSETQRNKGNFPGRFSGRQFSNSRSEMNVSTLELGDSALYLCASSESGLALEEAQYFGPGTRLLVL.

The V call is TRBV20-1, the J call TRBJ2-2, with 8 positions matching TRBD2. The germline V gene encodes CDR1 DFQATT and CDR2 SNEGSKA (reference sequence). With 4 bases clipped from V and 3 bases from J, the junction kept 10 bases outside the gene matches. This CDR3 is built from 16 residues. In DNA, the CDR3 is TGCAGTGCTATGCCCCGGGGGGGGAGGGACACCGGGGAGCTGTTTTTT. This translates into CSAMPRGGRDTGELFF.

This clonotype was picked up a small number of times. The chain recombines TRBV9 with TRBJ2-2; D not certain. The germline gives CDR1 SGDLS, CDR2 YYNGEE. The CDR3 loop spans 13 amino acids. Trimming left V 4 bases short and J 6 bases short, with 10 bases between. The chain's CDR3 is CASSPAIPGELFF. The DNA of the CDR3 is TGTGCCAGCAGCCCAGCTATCCCCGGGGAGCTGTTTTTT.

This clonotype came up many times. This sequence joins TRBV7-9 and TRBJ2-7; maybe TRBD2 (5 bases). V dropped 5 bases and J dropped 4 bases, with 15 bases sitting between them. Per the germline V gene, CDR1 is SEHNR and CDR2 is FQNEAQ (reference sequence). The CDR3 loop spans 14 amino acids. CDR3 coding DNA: TGTGCCAGCAGCCCGAGTGGGAGTTTTTACGAGCAGTACTTC. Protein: CASSPSGSFYEQYF.

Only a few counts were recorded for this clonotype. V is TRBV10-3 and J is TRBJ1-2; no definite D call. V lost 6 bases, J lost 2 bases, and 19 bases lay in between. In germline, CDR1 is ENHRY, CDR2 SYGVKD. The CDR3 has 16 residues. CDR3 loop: CAIRNENPDRNYGYTF. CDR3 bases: TGTGCCATCAGAAACGAAAACCCGGATAGGAACTATGGCTACACCTTC.

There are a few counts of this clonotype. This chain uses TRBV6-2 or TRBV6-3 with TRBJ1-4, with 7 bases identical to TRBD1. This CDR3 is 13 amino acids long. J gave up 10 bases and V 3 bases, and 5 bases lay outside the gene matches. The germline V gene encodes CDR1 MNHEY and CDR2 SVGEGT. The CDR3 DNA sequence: TGTGCCAGCAGTTATGGGACAGCGGCAAAACTGTTTTTT. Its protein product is CASSYGTAAKLFF.

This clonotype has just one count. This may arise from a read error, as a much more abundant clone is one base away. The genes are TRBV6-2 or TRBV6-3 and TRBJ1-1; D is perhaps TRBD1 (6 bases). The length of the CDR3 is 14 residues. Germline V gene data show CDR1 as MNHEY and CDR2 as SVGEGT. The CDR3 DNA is TGTGCCAGCAGCCAAGACAGGCGCTACACTGAAGATTTCTTT. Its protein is CASSQDRRYTEDFF.

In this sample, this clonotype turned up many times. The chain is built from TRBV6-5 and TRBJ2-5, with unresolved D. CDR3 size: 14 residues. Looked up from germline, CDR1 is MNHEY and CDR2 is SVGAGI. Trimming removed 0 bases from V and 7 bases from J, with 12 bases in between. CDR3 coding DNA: TGTGCCAGCAGTTACTCGAACCAGCCGGGGACCCAGTACTTC. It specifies CASSYSNQPGTQYF.

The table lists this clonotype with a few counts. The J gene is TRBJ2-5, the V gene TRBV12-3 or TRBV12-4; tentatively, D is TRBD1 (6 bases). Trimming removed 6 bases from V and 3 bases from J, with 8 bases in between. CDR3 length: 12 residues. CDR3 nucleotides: TGTGCCAGCAGGGGGGACAAAGAGACCCAGTACTTC. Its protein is CASRGDKETQYF.

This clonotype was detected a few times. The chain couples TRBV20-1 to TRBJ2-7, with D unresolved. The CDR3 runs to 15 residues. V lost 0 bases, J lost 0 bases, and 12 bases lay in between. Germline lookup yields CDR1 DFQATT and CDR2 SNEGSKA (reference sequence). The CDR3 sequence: CSARDDELFSYEQYF. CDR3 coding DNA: TGCAGTGCTAGAGATGACGAACTTTTCTCCTACGAGCAGTACTTC.

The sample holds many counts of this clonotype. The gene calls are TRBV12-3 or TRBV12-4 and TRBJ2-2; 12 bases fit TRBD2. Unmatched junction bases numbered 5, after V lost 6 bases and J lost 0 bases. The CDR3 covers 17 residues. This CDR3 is CASRKTSGGTNTGELFF. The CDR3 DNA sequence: TGTGCCAGCAGGAAAACTAGCGGGGGGACGAACACCGGGGAGCTGTTTTTT.

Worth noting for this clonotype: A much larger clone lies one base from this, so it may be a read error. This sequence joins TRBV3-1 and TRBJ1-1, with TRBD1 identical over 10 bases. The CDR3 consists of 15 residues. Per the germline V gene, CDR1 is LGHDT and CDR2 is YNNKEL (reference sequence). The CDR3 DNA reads TGTGCCAGCACCTGGACAGGGGGAAGGAACCCTGAAGCTTTCTTT. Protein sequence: CASTWTGGRNPEAFF.

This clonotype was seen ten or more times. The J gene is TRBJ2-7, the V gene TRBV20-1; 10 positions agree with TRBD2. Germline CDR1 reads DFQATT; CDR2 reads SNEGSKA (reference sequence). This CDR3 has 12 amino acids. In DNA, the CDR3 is TGCAGCACTACTAGCGGGAAGCACGAGCAGTACTTC. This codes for CSTTSGKHEQYF.

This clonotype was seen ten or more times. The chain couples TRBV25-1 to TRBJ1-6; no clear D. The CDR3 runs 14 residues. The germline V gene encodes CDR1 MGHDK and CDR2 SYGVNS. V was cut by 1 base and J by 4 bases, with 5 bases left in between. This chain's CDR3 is CASSEFRYNSPLHF. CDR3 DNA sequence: TGTGCCAGCAGTGAATTTCGTTATAATTCACCCCTCCACTTT.

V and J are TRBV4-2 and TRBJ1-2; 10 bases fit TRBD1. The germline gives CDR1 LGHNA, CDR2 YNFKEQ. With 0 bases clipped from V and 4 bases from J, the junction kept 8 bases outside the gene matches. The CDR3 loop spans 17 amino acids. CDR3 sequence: CASSQDPGQGSVYGYTF. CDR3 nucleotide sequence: TGTGCCAGCAGCCAAGACCCGGGACAGGGGTCCGTCTATGGCTACACCTTC.

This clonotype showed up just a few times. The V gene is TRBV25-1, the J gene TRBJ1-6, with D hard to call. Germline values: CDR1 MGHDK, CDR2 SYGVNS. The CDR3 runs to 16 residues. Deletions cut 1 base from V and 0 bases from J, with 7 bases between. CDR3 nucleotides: TGTGCCAGCAGTGAATGGGATCGCTCCTATAATTCACCCCTCCACTTT. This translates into CASSEWDRSYNSPLHF.

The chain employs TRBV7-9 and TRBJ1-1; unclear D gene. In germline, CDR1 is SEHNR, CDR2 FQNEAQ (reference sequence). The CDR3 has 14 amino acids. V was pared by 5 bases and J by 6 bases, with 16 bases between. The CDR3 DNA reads TGTGCCAGCAGCCCCCCGGAAGCGCACCCTGAAGCTTTCTTT. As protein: CASSPPEAHPEAFF.

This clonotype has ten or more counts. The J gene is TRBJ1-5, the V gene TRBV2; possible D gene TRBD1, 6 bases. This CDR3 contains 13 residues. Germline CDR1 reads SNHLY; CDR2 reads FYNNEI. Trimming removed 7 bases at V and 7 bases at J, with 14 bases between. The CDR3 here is CASTPSGGQPQHF. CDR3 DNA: TGTGCCAGCACCCCATCCGGGGGCCAGCCCCAGCATTTT.

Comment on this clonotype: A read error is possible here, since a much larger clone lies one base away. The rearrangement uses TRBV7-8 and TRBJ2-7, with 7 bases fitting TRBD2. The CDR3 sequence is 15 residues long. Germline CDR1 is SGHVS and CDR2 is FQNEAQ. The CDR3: CASSLGSGLVGGSVF. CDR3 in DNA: TGTGCCAGCAGCTTAGGTTCAGGGTTGGTCGGCGGGAGCGTCTTC.

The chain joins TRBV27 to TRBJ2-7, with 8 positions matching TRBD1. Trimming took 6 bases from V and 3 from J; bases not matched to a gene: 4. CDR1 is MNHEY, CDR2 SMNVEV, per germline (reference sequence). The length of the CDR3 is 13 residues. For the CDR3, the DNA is TGTGCCAGCAGCGGACAGGGCAACTACGAGCAGTACTTC. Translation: CASSGQGNYEQYF.

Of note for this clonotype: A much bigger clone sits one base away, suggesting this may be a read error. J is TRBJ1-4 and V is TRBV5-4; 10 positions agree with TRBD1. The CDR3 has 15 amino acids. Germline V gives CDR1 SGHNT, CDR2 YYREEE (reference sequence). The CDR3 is CASTQTGTGVENLFF. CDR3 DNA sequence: TGTGCCAGCACCCAAACCGGGACAGGGGTTGAAAACCTGTTTTTT.

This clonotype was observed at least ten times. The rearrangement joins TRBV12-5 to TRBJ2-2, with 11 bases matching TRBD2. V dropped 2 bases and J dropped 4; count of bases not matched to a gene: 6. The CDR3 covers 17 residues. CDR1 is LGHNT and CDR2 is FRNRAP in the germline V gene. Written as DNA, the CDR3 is TGTGCTAGTGGTTTGATAGCGGGGGGGCCGAGCACCGGGGAGCTGTTTTTT. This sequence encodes CASGLIAGGPSTGELFF. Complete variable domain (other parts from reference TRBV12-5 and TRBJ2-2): DARVTQTPRHKVTEMGQEVTMRCQPILGHNTVFWYRQTMMQGLELLAYFRNRAPLDDSGMPKDRFSAEMPDATLATLKIQPSEPRDSAVYFCASGLIAGGPSTGELFFGEGSRLTVL.

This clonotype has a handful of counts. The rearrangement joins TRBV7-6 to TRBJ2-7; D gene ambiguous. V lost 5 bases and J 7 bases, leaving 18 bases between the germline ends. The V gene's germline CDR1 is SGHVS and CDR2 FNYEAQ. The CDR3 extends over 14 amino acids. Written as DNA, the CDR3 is TGTGCCAGCAGCCCGTCGTTAGTGACCCGGGAGCAGTACTTC. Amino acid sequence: CASSPSLVTREQYF.

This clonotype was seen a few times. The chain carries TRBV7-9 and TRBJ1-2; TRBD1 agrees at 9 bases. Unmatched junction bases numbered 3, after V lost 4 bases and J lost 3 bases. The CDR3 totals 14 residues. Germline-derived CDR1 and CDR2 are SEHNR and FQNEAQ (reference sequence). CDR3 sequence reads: CASSWGQGDYGYTF. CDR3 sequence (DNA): TGTGCCAGCAGCTGGGGACAGGGAGACTATGGCTACACCTTC.

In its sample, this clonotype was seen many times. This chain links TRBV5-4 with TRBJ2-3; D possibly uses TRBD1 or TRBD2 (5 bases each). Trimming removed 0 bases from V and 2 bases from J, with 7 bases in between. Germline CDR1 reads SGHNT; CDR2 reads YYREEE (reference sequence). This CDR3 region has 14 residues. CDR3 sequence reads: CASSLEGTTDTQYF. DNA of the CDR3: TGTGCCAGCAGCTTGGAGGGGACCACAGATACGCAGTATTTT.

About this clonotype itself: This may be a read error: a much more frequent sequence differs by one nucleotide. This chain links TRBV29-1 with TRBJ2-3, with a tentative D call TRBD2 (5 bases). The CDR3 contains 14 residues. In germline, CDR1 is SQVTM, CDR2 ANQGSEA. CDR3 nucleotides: TGCGGCGTTCGGGGTCCTACTAGCACAGATACGCAGTATTTT. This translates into CGVRGPTSTDTQYF.

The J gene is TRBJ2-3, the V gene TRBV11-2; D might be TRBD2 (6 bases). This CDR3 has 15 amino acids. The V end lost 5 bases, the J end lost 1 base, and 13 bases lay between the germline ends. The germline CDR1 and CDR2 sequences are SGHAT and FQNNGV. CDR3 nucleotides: TGTGCCAGCAGCCGCGGGACTGGGGGCACAGATACGCAGTATTTT. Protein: CASSRGTGGTDTQYF. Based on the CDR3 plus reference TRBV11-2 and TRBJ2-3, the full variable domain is EAGVAQSPRYKIIEKRQSVAFWCNPISGHATLYWYQQILGQGPKLLIQFQNNGVVDDSQLPKDRFSAERLKGVDSTLKIQPAKLEDSAVYLCASSRGTGGTDTQYFGPGTRLTVL.